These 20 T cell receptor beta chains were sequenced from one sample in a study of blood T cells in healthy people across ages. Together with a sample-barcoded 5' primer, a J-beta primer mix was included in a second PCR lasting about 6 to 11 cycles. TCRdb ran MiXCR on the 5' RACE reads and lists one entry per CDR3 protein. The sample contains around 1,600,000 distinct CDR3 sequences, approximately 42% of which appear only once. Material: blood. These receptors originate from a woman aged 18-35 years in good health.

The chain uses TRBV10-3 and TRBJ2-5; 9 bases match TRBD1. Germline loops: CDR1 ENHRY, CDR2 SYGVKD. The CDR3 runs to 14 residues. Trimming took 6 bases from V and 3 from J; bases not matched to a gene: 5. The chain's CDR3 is CAISTTGGEETQYF. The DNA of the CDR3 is TGTGCCATCAGCACTACAGGGGGCGAAGAGACCCAGTACTTC.

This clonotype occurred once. Here the CDR3 DNA reads TGCAGTGCTAGAGACAGGCAGGGGGCGTTCACCGGGGAGCTGTTTTTT. Protein product: CSARDRQGAFTGELFF. The chain recombines TRBV20-1 with TRBJ2-2; 8 bases match TRBD1. The CDR3 totals 16 residues. V was clipped by 0 bases and J by 4 bases; unmatched bases: 7. The germline V gene encodes CDR1 DFQATT and CDR2 SNEGSKA (reference sequence).

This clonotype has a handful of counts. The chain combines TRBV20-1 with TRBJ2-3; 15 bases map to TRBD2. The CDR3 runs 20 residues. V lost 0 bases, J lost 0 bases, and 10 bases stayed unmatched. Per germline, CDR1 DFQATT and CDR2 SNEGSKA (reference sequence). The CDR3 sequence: CSARETRTSGGVFSTDTQYF. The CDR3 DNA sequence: TGCAGTGCTAGAGAAACCCGGACTAGCGGGGGGGTTTTTAGCACAGATACGCAGTATTTT.

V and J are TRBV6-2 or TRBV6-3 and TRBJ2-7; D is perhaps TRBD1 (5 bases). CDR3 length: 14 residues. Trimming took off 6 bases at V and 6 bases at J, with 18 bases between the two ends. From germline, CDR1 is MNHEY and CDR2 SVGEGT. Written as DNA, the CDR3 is TGTGCCAGCAGGAAGGGGTCACAGGTTCCCGAGCAGTACTTC. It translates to CASRKGSQVPEQYF.

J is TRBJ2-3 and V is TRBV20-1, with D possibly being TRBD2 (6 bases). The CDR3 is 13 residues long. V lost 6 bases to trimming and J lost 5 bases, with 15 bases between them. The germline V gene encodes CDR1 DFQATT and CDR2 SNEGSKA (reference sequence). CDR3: CSARTGAVDTQYF. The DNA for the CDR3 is TGCAGTGCACGAACGGGAGCGGTAGATACGCAGTATTTT.

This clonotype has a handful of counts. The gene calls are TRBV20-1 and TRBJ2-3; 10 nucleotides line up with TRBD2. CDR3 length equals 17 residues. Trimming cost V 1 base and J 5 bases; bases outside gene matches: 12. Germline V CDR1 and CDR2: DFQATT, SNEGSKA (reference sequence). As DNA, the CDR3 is TGCAGTGCTAGAGTACTAGCGGGGCGAGGGCCGGTAGATACGCAGTATTTT. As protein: CSARVLAGRGPVDTQYF.

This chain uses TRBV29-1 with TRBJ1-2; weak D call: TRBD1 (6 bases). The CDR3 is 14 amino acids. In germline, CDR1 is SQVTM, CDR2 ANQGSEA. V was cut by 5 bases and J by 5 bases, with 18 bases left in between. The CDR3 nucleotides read TGCAGCGTTACCTCCAGGGGATCGGGGTATGGCTACACCTTC. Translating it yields CSVTSRGSGYGYTF.

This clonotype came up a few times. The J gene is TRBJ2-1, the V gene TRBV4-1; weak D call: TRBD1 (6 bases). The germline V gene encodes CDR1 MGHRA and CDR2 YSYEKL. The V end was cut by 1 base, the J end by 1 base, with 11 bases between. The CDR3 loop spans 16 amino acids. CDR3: CASSQVEGESYNEQFF. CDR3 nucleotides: TGCGCCAGCAGCCAAGTTGAGGGGGAGTCCTACAATGAGCAGTTCTTC.

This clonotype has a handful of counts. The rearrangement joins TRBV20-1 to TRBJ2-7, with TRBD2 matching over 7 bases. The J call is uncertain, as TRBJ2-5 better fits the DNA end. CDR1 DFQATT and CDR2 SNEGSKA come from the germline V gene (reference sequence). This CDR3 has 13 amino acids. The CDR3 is CSATTSRQETQYF. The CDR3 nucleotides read TGCAGTGCTACGACTAGCAGACAAGAGACCCAGTACTTC.

The DNA for the CDR3 is TGCAGTGCTCCCTACCGGGGGCTCGCAGATACGCAGTATTTT. It specifies CSAPYRGLADTQYF. V usage is TRBV20-1 and J usage is TRBJ2-3, with D tentatively TRBD1 or TRBD2 (6 bases each). Germline assignment: CDR1 DFQATT and CDR2 SNEGSKA (reference sequence). V was cut by 5 bases and J by 4 bases, with 16 bases left in between. This CDR3 region has 14 residues.

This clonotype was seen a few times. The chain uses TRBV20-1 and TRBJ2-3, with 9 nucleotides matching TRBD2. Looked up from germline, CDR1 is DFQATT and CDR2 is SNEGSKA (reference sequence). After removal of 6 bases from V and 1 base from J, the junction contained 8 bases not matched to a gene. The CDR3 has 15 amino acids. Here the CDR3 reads CSAEGSGSGTDTQYF. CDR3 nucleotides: TGCAGTGCGGAAGGTAGCGGGAGTGGCACAGATACGCAGTATTTT.

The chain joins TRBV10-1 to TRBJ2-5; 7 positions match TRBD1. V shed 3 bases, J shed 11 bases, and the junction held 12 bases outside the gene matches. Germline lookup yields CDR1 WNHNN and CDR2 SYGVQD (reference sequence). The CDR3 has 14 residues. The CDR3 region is CASSEQGMRNEQYF. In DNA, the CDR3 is TGCGCCAGCAGTGAACAGGGGATGAGGAATGAGCAGTACTTC.

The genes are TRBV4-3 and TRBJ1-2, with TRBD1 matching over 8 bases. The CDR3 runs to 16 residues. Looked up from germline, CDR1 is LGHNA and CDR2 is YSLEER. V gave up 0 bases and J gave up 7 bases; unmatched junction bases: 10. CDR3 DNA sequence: TGCGCCAGCAGCCAAGATCGATCAGGGGGCCCGGGTGGCTACACCTTC. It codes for CASSQDRSGGPGGYTF.

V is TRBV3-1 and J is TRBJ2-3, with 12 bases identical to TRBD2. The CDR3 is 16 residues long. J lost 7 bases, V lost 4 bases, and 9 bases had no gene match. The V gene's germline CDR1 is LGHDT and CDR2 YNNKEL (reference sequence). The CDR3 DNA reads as TGTGCCAGCAGCCCCCCACCTAGCGGGGGGGCCAATACGCAGTATTTT. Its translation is CASSPPPSGGANTQYF.

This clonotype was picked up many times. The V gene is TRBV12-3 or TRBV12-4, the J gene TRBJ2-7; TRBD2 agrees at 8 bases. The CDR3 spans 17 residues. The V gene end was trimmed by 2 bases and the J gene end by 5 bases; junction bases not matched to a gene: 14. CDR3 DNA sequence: TGTGCCAGCAGTTTATGGGTGGGGTCTAGCGGGTCCCACGAGCAGTACTTC. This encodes CASSLWVGSSGSHEQYF.

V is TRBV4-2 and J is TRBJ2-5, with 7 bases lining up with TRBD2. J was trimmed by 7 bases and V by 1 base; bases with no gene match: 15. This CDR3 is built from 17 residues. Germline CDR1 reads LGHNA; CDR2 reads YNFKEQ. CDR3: CASSQGPSMAGVGTQYF. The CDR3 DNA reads TGTGCCAGCAGCCAAGGACCTTCGATGGCGGGAGTGGGGACCCAGTACTTC.

The CDR3 region has the DNA TGTGCCAGCAGTTACGTTGGGACTAGCGGGAAGTTGGGTGAGCAGTACTTC. It encodes CASSYVGTSGKLGEQYF. The chain links TRBV6-2 or TRBV6-3 to TRBJ2-4, with 13 bases identical to TRBD2. After removal of 2 bases from V and 13 bases from J, the junction contained 14 bases not matched to a gene. Germline lookup yields CDR1 MNHEY and CDR2 SVGEGT. The CDR3 extends over 17 amino acids.

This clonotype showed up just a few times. CDR3 protein: CASSYSSSLADSYEQYF. Written as DNA, the CDR3 is TGTGCCAGCAGTTACTCTTCGTCGCTAGCGGATTCCTACGAGCAGTACTTC. This sequence joins TRBV6-2 or TRBV6-3 and TRBJ2-7; TRBD2 agrees at 7 bases. The CDR3 runs 17 residues. Unmatched junction bases numbered 9, after V lost 0 bases and J lost 1 base. Germline V lookup: CDR1 MNHEY, CDR2 SVGEGT.

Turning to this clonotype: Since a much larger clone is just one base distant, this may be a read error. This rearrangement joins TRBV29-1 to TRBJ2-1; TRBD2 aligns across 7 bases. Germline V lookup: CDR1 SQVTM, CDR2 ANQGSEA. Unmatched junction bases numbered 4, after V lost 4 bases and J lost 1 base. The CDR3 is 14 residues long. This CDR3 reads CSVVLAASYNEQFF. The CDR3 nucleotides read TGCAGCGTTGTGCTAGCGGCTTCCTACAATGAGCAGTTCTTC.

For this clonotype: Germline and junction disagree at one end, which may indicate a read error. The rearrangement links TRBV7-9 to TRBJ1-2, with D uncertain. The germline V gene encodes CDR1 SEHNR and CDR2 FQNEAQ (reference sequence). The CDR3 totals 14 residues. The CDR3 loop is CTSSLAILDYGYTF. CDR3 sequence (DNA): TGTACCAGCAGCTTAGCTATTTTGGACTATGGCTACACCTTC.